A single sample gave rise to the 25 T cell receptor beta chains below, sequenced in a study of CD8 T cells in Susac syndrome. Random hexamers served to reverse transcribe roughly 0.5 to 1 ug RNA. TCRdb ran MiXCR on the immunoSEQ multiplex PCR reads and lists one entry per CDR3 protein. Altogether around 280,000 distinct CDR3 sequences are present, around 90% being singletons, with the ten largest covering less than 0.08%. The sample taken for sequencing was CD4+ T cells from PBMCs. These receptors all come from a human donor with multiple sclerosis.

This rearrangement joins TRBV20-1 to TRBJ2-2; weak D call: TRBD2 (8 bases). Trimming removed 1 base from V and 4 bases from J, with 22 bases in between. The CDR3 is 18 residues long. The V gene's germline CDR1 is DFQATT and CDR2 SNEGSKA (reference sequence). CDR3 amino acids: CSARALRGREAPTGELFF. The CDR3 DNA sequence: TGCAGTGCTAGAGCCCTTAGGGGGCGGGAGGCCCCCACCGGGGAGCTGTTTTTT.

CDR3 sequence reads: CASSSERISTNEKLFF. The CDR3 DNA follows: TGTGCCAGCAGTTCCGAGAGGATCTCAACTAATGAAAAACTGTTTTTT. V gene TRBV2 combines with J gene TRBJ1-4, with D unclear. The CDR3 is 16 residues long. V was shortened by 5 bases and J by 0 bases, with 13 bases between the two germline ends. Germline V gene lookup returns CDR1 SNHLY and CDR2 FYNNEI.

V and J are TRBV29-1 and TRBJ1-1, with D perhaps TRBD1 (5 bases). The CDR3 extends over 13 amino acids. V lost 7 bases to trimming and J lost 0 bases, with 12 bases between them. The germline V gene encodes CDR1 SQVTM and CDR2 ANQGSEA. CDR3 sequence: CSAGETMNTEAFF. The DNA of the CDR3 is TGCAGCGCGGGGGAGACCATGAACACTGAAGCTTTCTTT.

The chain carries TRBV7-8 and TRBJ1-2; D gene ambiguous. Germline V gene lookup returns CDR1 SGHVS and CDR2 FQNEAQ. V gave up 1 base and J gave up 4 bases, with 13 bases separating them. The CDR3 consists of 15 residues. The CDR3 reads CASSLGPVQSYGYTF. The CDR3 DNA sequence: TGTGCCAGCAGCTTAGGTCCCGTCCAGAGCTATGGCTACACCTTC. The full variable domain, with the rest looked up from reference TRBV7-8 and TRBJ1-2, is GAGVSQSPRYKVAKRGQDVALRCDPISGHVSLFWYQQALGQGPEFLTYFQNEAQLDKSGLPSDRFFAERPEGSVSTLKIQRTQQEDSAVYLCASSLGPVQSYGYTFGSGTRLTVV.

The rearrangement links TRBV29-1 to TRBJ1-5, with D tentatively TRBD1 (5 bases). Germline CDR1 SQVTM, CDR2 ANQGSEA. Trimming removed 4 bases from V and 5 bases from J, with 9 bases in between. The CDR3 is 12 amino acids. The CDR3 DNA sequence: TGCAGCGTTGCTGGGGGGGATCAGCCCCAGCATTTT. Its protein product is CSVAGGDQPQHF.

The V call is TRBV20-1, the J call TRBJ1-1; D is possibly TRBD1 (5 bases). The germline V gene encodes CDR1 DFQATT and CDR2 SNEGSKA (reference sequence). Trimming stripped 2 bases from V and 3 bases from J, with 13 bases between. The CDR3 sequence is 14 residues long. CDR3 nucleotide sequence: TGCAGTGCTAGACCTCCTAGACAGCACACTGAAGCTTTCTTT. Amino acid sequence: CSARPPRQHTEAFF.

In its sample, this clonotype was seen once. The rearrangement uses TRBV6-1 and TRBJ1-6; TRBD1 matches at 7 bases. This CDR3 is built from 15 residues. The germline V gene has CDR1 MNHNS and CDR2 SASEGT. Trimming took 4 bases from V and 7 from J; bases not matched to a gene: 7. CDR3: CASSGRTGSNSPLHF. CDR3 nucleotides: TGTGCCAGCAGTGGGAGGACAGGATCCAATTCACCCCTCCACTTT.

The chain employs TRBV2 and TRBJ2-4; 8 bases match TRBD1. The V gene end was trimmed by 7 bases and the J gene end by 5 bases; junction bases not matched to a gene: 4. This CDR3 is built from 13 residues. CDR1 and CDR2 from the germline V gene are SNHLY and FYNNEI. In DNA, the CDR3 is TGTGCCAGCACTAGACAGGGGCAAAACATTCAGTACTTC. As protein: CASTRQGQNIQYF.

The chain uses TRBV2 and TRBJ2-1; D gene ambiguous. V shed 7 bases and J shed 6 bases, with 13 bases lying between them. The germline V gene has CDR1 SNHLY and CDR2 FYNNEI. The CDR3 is 13 residues long. CDR3 amino acids: CASTLEALNEQFF. CDR3 coding DNA: TGTGCCAGCACCCTAGAGGCCCTCAATGAGCAGTTCTTC.

The chain uses TRBV19 and TRBJ1-6; a possible D gene is TRBD1 (5 bases). This CDR3 comprises 15 residues. Trimming took off 0 bases at V and 9 bases at J, with 12 bases between the two ends. Per germline, CDR1 LNHDA and CDR2 SQIVND (reference sequence). CDR3 protein: CASSIDPGVLSPLHF. The DNA of the CDR3 is TGTGCCAGTAGTATAGACCCGGGGGTCCTTTCACCCCTCCACTTT.

The chain has TRBV5-1 and TRBJ1-1; 9 bases are a match to TRBD1. Germline CDR1 reads SGHRS; CDR2 reads YFSETQ. With 4 bases clipped from V and 1 base from J, the junction kept 5 bases outside the gene matches. This CDR3 contains 15 residues. The CDR3 region is CASSRGQGSNTEAFF. The CDR3, as DNA: TGCGCCAGCAGCAGGGGACAGGGATCGAACACTGAAGCTTTCTTT.

This clonotype was counted once. The chain employs TRBV5-5 and TRBJ1-2, with a tentative D call TRBD1 (6 bases). This CDR3 has 15 amino acids. The ends were cut back, 4 bases at V and 2 bases at J, with 15 bases in the middle. Germline values: CDR1 SGHKS, CDR2 YYEKEE (reference sequence). The CDR3 here is CASSTPWTDNYGYTF. The CDR3 DNA is TGTGCCAGCAGCACCCCTTGGACAGACAACTATGGCTACACCTTC.

The gene calls are TRBV4-1 and TRBJ1-2, with 7 positions matching TRBD1. V lost 2 bases and J lost 0; bases outside the gene matches: 12. CDR1 MGHRA and CDR2 YSYEKL come from the germline V gene. The length of the CDR3 is 18 residues. CDR3 sequence reads: CASSQRPGGGPANYGYTF. In DNA form, the CDR3 reads TGCGCCAGCAGCCAACGTCCAGGGGGGGGGCCAGCTAACTATGGCTACACCTTC.

V gene TRBV29-1 combines with J gene TRBJ2-1, with 8 bases identical to TRBD2. CDR1 SQVTM and CDR2 ANQGSEA come from the germline V gene. CDR3 size: 15 residues. Germline trimming cut 7 bases from V and 3 bases from J; bases unmatched to any gene: 11. The CDR3: CSAGTRSTLYNEQFF. Written as DNA, the CDR3 is TGCAGCGCCGGGACTAGGTCGACACTCTACAATGAGCAGTTCTTC.

This sequence joins TRBV11-2 and TRBJ2-2; 7 bases map to TRBD1. Trimming at V came to 0 bases and at J to 4 bases, leaving 14 bases not matched to a gene. The CDR3 runs to 19 residues. CDR1 SGHAT and CDR2 FQNNGV come from the germline V gene. DNA of the CDR3: TGTGCCAGCAGCTTAGATCGGTTAGGGGGCCTAAAGAGCACCGGGGAGCTGTTTTTT. Protein: CASSLDRLGGLKSTGELFF.

This chain connects TRBV19 to TRBJ1-1; the D gene is possibly TRBD1 (5 bases). Germline lookup yields CDR1 LNHDA and CDR2 SQIVND (reference sequence). The CDR3 spans 13 residues. V shed 5 bases and J shed 1 base, with 8 bases lying between them. The CDR3 reads CASSYDRNTEAFF. The CDR3 DNA follows: TGTGCCAGTAGTTACGACAGGAACACTGAAGCTTTCTTT. Supplemented by reference TRBV19 and TRBJ1-1, the full variable domain reads DGGITQSPKYLFRKEGQNVTLSCEQNLNHDAMYWYRQDPGQGLRLIYYSQIVNDFQKGDIAEGYSVSREKKESFPLTVTSAQKNPTAFYLCASSYDRNTEAFFGQGTRLTVV.

This clonotype was seen only a few times. V usage is TRBV18 and J usage is TRBJ2-3; D remains ambiguous. V lost 3 bases, J lost 4 bases, and 5 bases lay in between. The CDR3 covers 12 residues. Per germline, CDR1 KGHSH and CDR2 LQKENI. CDR3 nucleotides: TGTGCCAGCTCACCCACCGCAGATACGCAGTATTTT. This gives the protein CASSPTADTQYF. Complete variable domain (other parts from reference TRBV18 and TRBJ2-3): NAGVMQNPRHLVRRRGQEARLRCSPMKGHSHVYWYRQLPEEGLKFMVYLQKENIIDESGMPKERFSAEFPKEGPSILRIQQVVRGDSAAYFCASSPTADTQYFGPGTRLTVL.

This clonotype is a singleton in its sample. The rearrangement uses TRBV2 and TRBJ1-3, with a weak D call TRBD1 (5 bases). Germline-derived CDR1 and CDR2 are SNHLY and FYNNEI. There are 14 residues in the CDR3. Trimming cost V 3 bases and J 0 bases, with 6 bases left between them. CDR3 DNA sequence: TGTGCCAGCAGTGAGGGGGACTCTGGAAACACCATATATTTT. Translated: CASSEGDSGNTIYF. Complete variable domain (other parts from reference TRBV2 and TRBJ1-3): EPEVTQTPSHQVTQMGQEVILRCVPISNHLYFYWYRQILGQKVEFLVSFYNNEISEKSEIFDDQFSVERPDGSNFTLKIRSTKLEDSAMYFCASSEGDSGNTIYFGEGSWLTVV.

The chain links TRBV6-5 to TRBJ1-2; 9 positions match TRBD1. The CDR3 runs 13 residues. Germline CDR1 is MNHEY and CDR2 is SVGAGI. The junction had 5 bases not matched to a gene; V was cut back by 4 bases and J by 8 bases. This chain's CDR3 is CASSSGDREGYTF. DNA for the CDR3: TGTGCCAGCAGTTCGGGGGACAGGGAAGGCTACACCTTC.

The gene calls are TRBV6-4 and TRBJ1-1; D gene ambiguous. The CDR3 extends over 14 amino acids. Germline CDR1 reads MRHNA; CDR2 reads SNTAGT. V lost 6 bases to trimming and J lost 4 bases, with 15 bases between them. CDR3 bases: TGTGCCAGCAGAGCCTGGCCAGGAGGCACTGAAGCTTTCTTT. It specifies CASRAWPGGTEAFF.

The rearrangement joins TRBV6-5 to TRBJ1-1; D gene ambiguous. Germline V gene lookup returns CDR1 MNHEY and CDR2 SVGAGI. This CDR3 region has 16 residues. With 3 bases removed from V and 2 bases from J, the gap between germline ends came to 16 bases. The CDR3 coding sequence is TGTGCCAGCAGTTATTCGGATTTCATCATCAACACTGAAGCTTTCTTT. Translating it yields CASSYSDFIINTEAFF.

V usage is TRBV2 and J usage is TRBJ1-2; TRBD1 agrees at 7 bases. The trim removed 5 bases at V and 4 bases at J, leaving 7 bases unmatched. This CDR3 contains 14 residues. Per the germline V gene, CDR1 is SNHLY and CDR2 is FYNNEI. The CDR3 DNA reads as TGTGCCAGCAGTACGGTCTGGGACAGCTATGGCTACACCTTC. This translates into CASSTVWDSYGYTF.

This clonotype was found a few times. The chain links TRBV3-1 to TRBJ2-7, with D unresolved. Germline V gene sequence: CDR1 LGHDT, CDR2 YNNKEL (reference sequence). The CDR3 is 14 amino acids. V lost 0 bases to trimming and J lost 8 bases, with 14 bases between them. CDR3 sequence reads: CASSQDLVFAKQYF. CDR3 DNA sequence: TGTGCCAGCAGCCAAGATTTGGTTTTCGCAAAGCAGTACTTC.

The chain links TRBV18 to TRBJ2-1, with D perhaps TRBD1 (5 bases). The CDR3 runs to 13 residues. Germline CDR1 is KGHSH and CDR2 is LQKENI. V was trimmed by 3 bases and J by 5 bases, leaving 8 bases between them. The CDR3 region is CASSPDMDNEQFF. The CDR3 bases are TGTGCCAGCTCACCGGACATGGACAATGAGCAGTTCTTC.

This clonotype was observed a single time. The CDR3 reads CASRDRGWQETQYF. CDR3 bases: TGTGCCAGCAGAGACAGGGGATGGCAAGAGACCCAGTACTTC. The chain employs TRBV6-1 and TRBJ2-5; TRBD1 aligns across 8 bases. Germline values: CDR1 MNHNS, CDR2 SASEGT. V was pared by 6 bases and J by 2 bases, with 5 bases of the junction left unmatched. The CDR3 sequence is 14 residues long.